This entry describes one T cell receptor beta chain. This entry belongs to a study of blood T cell repertoires in COVID-19. Background on the study: The United States, Italy and Spain provided the acute and convalescent COVID-19 samples. PBMCs, B-cell-depleted T cells, or T cells were the source of the cDNA or gDNA that made up the material.

The CDR3 runs 15 residues. V lost 5 bases, J lost 5 bases, and 16 bases lay in between. Germline V gene lookup returns CDR1 LNHDA and CDR2 SQIVND (reference sequence). Authors' methods: Amplification from reference gene primers served as the basis for estimated nucleated cell counts. Sequenced by immunoSEQ multiplex PCR; TCRdb stores in-frame clones only, minus some. V and J calls and clone size are copied from that table; D and trimming were computed from the DNA. The sample contains 140,000 to 150,000 clones, roughly three quarters of which appear only once. Sequenced: peripheral blood. This chain links TRBV19 with TRBJ1-5; possibly TRBD1 for D (6 bases). The TCR comes from a woman between 55 and 75 years old with acute or convalescent COVID-19. The CDR3 reads CASSFVQGRDQPQHF. DNA of the CDR3: TGTGCCAGTAGTTTCGTACAGGGTAGGGATCAGCCCCAGCATTTT.